The subject of this entry is one T cell receptor beta chain. Its antigen is not known. CDR1 is LNHNV, CDR2 YYDKDF, per germline (reference sequence). Trimming took 6 bases from V and 0 from J, leaving 9 bases between them. This CDR3 comprises 15 residues. The method was immunoSEQ multiplex PCR; TCRdb's version includes in-frame clones alone and lacks a portion of them. This sample has 85,000 to 100,000 clones, with approximately 90% found just once. This sample is part of a study of T cell responses to AZD1222 COVID-19 vaccine. Overall study results and limits: Reports say nearly half of spike-specific TCRs go after unmutated variant regions. Spike regions recognized by vaccine-associated CD4 TCRs spanned the protein, led by 160-218 and 743-854. Baseline serostatus was positive in only six AZD1222 recipients. Spike-specific TCR breadth and depth were elevated following two AZD1222 doses.

The starting material was peripheral blood, obtained 28 days after the second AZD1222 dose. The chain couples TRBV15 to TRBJ1-6; D ambiguous. The sequence came from an adult who received the AZD1222 COVID-19 vaccine. The CDR3 spells CATREFSSYNSPLHF. The CDR3 DNA reads as TGTGCCACCAGAGAGTTTAGCTCCTATAATTCACCCCTCCACTTT.